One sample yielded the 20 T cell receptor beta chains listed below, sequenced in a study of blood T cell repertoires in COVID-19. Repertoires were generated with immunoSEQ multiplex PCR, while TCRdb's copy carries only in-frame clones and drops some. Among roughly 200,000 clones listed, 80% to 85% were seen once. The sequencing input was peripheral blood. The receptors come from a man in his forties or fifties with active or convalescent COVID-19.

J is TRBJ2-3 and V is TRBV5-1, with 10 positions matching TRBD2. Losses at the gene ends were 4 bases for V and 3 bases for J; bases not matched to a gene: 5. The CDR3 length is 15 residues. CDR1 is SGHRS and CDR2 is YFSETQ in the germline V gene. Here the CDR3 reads CASSASGGVTDTQYF. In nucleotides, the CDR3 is TGCGCCAGCAGCGCGAGCGGGGGGGTAACAGATACGCAGTATTTT.

The CDR3 DNA sequence: TGCGCCAGCAGCTCGGAGTACTTCAGCCTCACAGATACGCAGTATTTT. Translating it yields CASSSEYFSLTDTQYF. This rearrangement joins TRBV5-1 to TRBJ2-3; D uncertain. The ends were cut back, 3 bases at V and 2 bases at J, with 16 bases in the middle. From germline, CDR1 is SGHRS and CDR2 YFSETQ. This CDR3 contains 16 residues.

CDR3 in DNA: TGTGCCAGCAACCTCGGACAGGGCGGTTCACCCCTCCACTTT. It codes for CASNLGQGGSPLHF. The chain combines TRBV25-1 with TRBJ1-6; the match to TRBD1 covers 8 bases. Germline-derived CDR1 and CDR2 are MGHDK and SYGVNS. This CDR3 region has 14 residues. V lost 7 bases, J lost 9 bases, and 8 bases stayed unmatched.

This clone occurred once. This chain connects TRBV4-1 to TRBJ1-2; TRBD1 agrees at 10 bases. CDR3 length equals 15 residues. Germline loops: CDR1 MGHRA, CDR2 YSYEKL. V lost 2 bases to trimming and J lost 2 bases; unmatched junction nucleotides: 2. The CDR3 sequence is CASSQTGQGNYGYTF. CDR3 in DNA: TGCGCCAGCAGCCAAACGGGACAGGGGAACTATGGCTACACCTTC.

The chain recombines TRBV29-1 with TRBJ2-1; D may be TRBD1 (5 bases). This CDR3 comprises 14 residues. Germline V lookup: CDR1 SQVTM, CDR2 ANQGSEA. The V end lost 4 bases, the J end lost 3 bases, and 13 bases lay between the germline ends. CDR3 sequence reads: CSVASGNFYNEQFF. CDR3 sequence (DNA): TGCAGCGTTGCCTCAGGGAATTTCTACAATGAGCAGTTCTTC.

The DNA for the CDR3 is TGCAGCGTTGGGACTAGCGGGGTGGGTACGCAGTATTTT. Residues: CSVGTSGVGTQYF. The V gene is TRBV29-1, the J gene TRBJ2-3; 12 positions agree with TRBD2. Germline V gene data show CDR1 as SQVTM and CDR2 as ANQGSEA. This CDR3 is 13 amino acids long. V dropped 4 bases and J dropped 8; count of bases not matched to a gene: 4.

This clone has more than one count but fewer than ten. CDR3 in DNA: TGTGCCAGCAGCAAGGACAGGGGAATCGGTGAGCAGTTCTTC. Translating it yields CASSKDRGIGEQFF. This chain links TRBV7-3 with TRBJ2-1; 9 nucleotides match TRBD1. J lost 9 bases, V lost 5 bases, and 8 bases had no gene match. The CDR3 sequence is 14 residues long. Germline loops: CDR1 SGHTA, CDR2 FQGTGA.

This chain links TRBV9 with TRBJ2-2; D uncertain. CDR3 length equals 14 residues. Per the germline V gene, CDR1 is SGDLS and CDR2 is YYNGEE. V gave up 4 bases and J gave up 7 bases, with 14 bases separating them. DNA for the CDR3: TGTGCCAGCAGCCTTATACCTCGGAGCGGGGAGCTGTTTTTT. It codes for CASSLIPRSGELFF. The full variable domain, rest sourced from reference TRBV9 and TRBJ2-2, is DSGVTQTPKHLITATGQRVTLRCSPRSGDLSVYWYQQSLDQGLQFLIQYYNGEERAKGNILERFSAQQFPDLHSELNLSSLELGDSALYFCASSLIPRSGELFFGEGSRLTVL.

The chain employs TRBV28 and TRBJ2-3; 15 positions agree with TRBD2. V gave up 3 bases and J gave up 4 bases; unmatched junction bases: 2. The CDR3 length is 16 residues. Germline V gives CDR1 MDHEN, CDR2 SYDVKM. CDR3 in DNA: TGTGCCAGCAGTTTGGGGACTAGCGGGGGGCCAGATACGCAGTATTTT. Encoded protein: CASSLGTSGGPDTQYF.

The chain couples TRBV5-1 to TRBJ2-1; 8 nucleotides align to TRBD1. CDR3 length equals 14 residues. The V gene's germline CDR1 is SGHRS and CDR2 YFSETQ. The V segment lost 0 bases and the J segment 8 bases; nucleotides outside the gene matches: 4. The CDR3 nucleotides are TGCGCCAGCAGCTTGGTGGCAGGGGGCCATGAGCAGTTCTTC. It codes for CASSLVAGGHEQFF.

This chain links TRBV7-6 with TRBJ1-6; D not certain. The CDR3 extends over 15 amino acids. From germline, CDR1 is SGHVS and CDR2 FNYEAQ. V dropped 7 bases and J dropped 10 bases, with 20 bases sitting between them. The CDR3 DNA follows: TGTGCCAGCAACTCCGGTTCAGCGATCGGCTCACCCCTCCACTTT. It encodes CASNSGSAIGSPLHF.

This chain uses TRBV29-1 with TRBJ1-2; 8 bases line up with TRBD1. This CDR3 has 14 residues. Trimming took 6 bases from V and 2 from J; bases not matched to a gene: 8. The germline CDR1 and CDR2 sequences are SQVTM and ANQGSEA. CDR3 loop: CSVSPTGGNYGYTF. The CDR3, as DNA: TGCAGCGTCTCCCCTACAGGGGGAAACTATGGCTACACCTTC.

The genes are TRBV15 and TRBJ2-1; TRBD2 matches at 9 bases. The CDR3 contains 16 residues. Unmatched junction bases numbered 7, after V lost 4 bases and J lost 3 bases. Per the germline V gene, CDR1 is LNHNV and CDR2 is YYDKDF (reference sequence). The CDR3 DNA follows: TGTGCCACCAGCAACTTGCGGGGGGGCCTCTACAATGAGCAGTTCTTC. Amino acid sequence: CATSNLRGGLYNEQFF.

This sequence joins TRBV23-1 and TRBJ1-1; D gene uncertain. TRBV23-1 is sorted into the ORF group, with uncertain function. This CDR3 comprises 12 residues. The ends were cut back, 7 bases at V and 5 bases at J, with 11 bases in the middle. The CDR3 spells CASMEGITEAFF. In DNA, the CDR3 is TGCGCCAGCATGGAGGGCATTACTGAAGCTTTCTTT.

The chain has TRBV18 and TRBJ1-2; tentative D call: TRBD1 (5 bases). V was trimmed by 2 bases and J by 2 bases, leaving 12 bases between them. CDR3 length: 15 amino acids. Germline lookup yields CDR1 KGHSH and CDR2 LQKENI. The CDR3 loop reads CASSPDSGGNYGYTF. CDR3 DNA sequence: TGTGCCAGCTCACCAGATTCGGGGGGGAACTATGGCTACACCTTC.

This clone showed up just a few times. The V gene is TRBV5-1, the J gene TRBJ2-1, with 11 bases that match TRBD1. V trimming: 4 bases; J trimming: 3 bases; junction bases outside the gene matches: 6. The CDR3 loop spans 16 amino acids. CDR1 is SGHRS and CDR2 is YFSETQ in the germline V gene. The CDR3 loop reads CASSPPGTGGYNEQFF. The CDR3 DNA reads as TGCGCCAGCAGCCCCCCGGGGACAGGGGGCTACAATGAGCAGTTCTTC.

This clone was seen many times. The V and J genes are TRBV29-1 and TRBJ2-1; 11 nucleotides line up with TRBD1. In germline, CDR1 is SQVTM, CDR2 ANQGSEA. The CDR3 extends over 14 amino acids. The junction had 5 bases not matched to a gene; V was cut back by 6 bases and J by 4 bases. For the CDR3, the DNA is TGCAGCGTGAGCGGACAGGGGGCATACAATGAGCAGTTCTTC. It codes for CSVSGQGAYNEQFF.

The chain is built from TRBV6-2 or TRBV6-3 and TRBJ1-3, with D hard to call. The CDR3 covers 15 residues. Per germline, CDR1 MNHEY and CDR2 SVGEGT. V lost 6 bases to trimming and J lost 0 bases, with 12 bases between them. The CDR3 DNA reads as TGTGCCAGCAGCTGGACTCCCGACTCTGGAAACACCATATATTTT. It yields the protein CASSWTPDSGNTIYF.

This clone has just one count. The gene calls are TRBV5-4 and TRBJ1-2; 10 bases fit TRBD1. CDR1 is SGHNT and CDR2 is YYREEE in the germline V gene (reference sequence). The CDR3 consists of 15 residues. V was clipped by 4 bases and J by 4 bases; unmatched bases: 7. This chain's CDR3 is CASSRGQGGSYGYTF. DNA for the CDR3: TGTGCCAGCAGCCGTGGACAGGGGGGTAGCTATGGCTACACCTTC.

The CDR3 DNA reads as TGTGCCAGCAGTGACATGGCCCTCGACAACGAAGCTTTCTTT. It encodes CASSDMALDNEAFF. The chain employs TRBV2 and TRBJ1-1, with D unresolved. CDR1 and CDR2 (germline): SNHLY, FYNNEI. Between the trimmed V and J ends, which lost 3 bases and 8 bases, there was a span of 16 bases. This CDR3 is 14 amino acids long.